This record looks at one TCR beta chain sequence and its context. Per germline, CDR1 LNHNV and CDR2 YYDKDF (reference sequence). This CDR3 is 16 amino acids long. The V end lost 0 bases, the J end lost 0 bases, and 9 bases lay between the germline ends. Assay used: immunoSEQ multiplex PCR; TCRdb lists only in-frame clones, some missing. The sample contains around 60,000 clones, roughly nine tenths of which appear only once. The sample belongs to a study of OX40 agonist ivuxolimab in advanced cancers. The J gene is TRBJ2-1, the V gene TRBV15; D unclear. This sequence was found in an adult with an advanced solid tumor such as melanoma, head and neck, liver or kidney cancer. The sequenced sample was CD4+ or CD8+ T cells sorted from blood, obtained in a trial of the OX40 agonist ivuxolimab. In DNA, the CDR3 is TGTGCCACCAGCAGAGATCTAGTCAGCTCCTACAATGAGCAGTTCTTC. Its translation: CATSRDLVSSYNEQFF.